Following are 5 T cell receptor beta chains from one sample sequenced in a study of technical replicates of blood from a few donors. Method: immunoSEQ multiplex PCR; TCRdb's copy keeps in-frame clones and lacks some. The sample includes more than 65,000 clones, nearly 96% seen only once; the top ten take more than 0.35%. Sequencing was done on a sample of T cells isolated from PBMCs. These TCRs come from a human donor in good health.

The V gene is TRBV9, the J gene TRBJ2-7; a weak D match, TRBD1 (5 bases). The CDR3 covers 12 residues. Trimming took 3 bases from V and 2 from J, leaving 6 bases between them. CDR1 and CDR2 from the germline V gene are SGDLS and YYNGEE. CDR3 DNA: TGTGCCAGCAGCGGACAGACCTACGAGCAGTACTTC. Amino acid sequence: CASSGQTYEQYF. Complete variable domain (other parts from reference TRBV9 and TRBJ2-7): DSGVTQTPKHLITATGQRVTLRCSPRSGDLSVYWYQQSLDQGLQFLIQYYNGEERAKGNILERFSAQQFPDLHSELNLSSLELGDSALYFCASSGQTYEQYFGPGTRLTVT.

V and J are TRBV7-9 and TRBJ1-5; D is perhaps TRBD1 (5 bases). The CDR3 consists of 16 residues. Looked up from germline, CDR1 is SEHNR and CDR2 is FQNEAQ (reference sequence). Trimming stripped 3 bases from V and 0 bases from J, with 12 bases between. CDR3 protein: CASSFPDTLSNQPQHF. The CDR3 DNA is TGTGCCAGCAGCTTTCCGGACACCCTTAGCAATCAGCCCCAGCATTTT.

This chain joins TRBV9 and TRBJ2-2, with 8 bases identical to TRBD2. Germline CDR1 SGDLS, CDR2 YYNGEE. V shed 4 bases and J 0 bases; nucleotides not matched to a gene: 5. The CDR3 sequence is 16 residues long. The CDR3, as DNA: TGTGCCAGCAGCATAAGCGGGAGTGCGAACACCGGGGAGCTGTTTTTT. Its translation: CASSISGSANTGELFF.

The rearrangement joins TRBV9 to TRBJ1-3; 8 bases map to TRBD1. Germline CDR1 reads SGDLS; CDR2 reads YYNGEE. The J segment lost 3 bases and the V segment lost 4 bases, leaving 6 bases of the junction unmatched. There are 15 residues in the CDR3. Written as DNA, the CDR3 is TGTGCCAGCAGCATGACAGGGGAAAGTGGAAACACCATATATTTT. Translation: CASSMTGESGNTIYF.

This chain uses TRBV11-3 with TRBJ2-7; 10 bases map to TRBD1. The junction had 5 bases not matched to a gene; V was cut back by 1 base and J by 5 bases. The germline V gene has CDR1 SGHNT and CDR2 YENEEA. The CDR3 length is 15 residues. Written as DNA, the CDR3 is TGTGCCAGCAGCTTAGCGGGACAGGGGTTTCACGAGCAGTACTTC. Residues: CASSLAGQGFHEQYF. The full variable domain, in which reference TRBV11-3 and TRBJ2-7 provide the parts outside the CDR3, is EAGVVQSPRYKIIEKKQPVAFWCNPISGHNTLYWYLQNLGQGPELLIRYENEEAVDDSQLPKDRFSAERLKGVDSTLKIQPAELGDSAVYLCASSLAGQGFHEQYFGPGTRLTVT.